This T cell receptor (beta chain) was sequenced in a study of blood T cell repertoires in COVID-19. As for the study in general: Collection of acute and convalescent COVID-19 samples took place in the United States, Italy and Spain. From T cells, B-cell-depleted T cells, or PBMCs came the material, which was cDNA or gDNA.

This clone was detected only a few times. In the original analysis: It was from reference gene primer amplification that nucleated cell counts were estimated. Sequencing was performed with immunoSEQ multiplex PCR; in TCRdb, only in-frame clones are kept and a portion is missing. For V, J and clone size, that table is used; D and trimming come from the DNA. The sample has 100,000 to 120,000 clones; over 75% are singletons. Germline V gives CDR1 SNHLY, CDR2 FYNNEI. Losses at the gene ends were 9 bases for V and 8 bases for J; bases not matched to a gene: 7. The CDR3 loop spans 13 amino acids. The sequencing input was peripheral blood. This TCR came from an elderly woman with active or convalescent COVID-19. The chain links TRBV2 to TRBJ2-1; the match to TRBD1 covers 10 bases. CDR3 sequence (DNA): TGTGCCAGTACCAGGGACAGGGGAGATGAGCAGTTCTTC. This gives the protein CASTRDRGDEQFF.